Listed here are 19 T cell receptor beta chains from one sample, sequenced in a study of regulatory T cells in long-lasting Graves disease. HTBI primers from iRepertoire and Arm-PCR of CDR3 regions yielded the TCR beta libraries. TCRdb used MiXCR to reprocess the multiplex PCR reads, holding one entry per CDR3 protein. The sample shows about 360,000 distinct CDR3 sequences, under 20% of them seen only once. The time point: newly diagnosed GD, antithyroid drugs for less than 3 months. Researchers made the TCR library from RNA that was extracted from PBMCs. The same sample was also studied in work on T cells in Graves' hyperthyroidism and ophthalmopathy.

Material: peripheral blood mononuclear cells (PBMCs), obtained at new diagnosis, from a patient treated with antithyroid drugs. All receptors derive from a woman aged 18-29 years with Graves disease.

Many counts were recorded for this clonotype. The CDR3 sequence is CASSLVGQGTYEQYF. CDR3 nucleotides: TGTGCCAGCAGCTTAGTGGGACAGGGGACCTACGAGCAGTACTTC. The chain combines TRBV11-2 with TRBJ2-7, with 10 bases that match TRBD1. Per germline, CDR1 SGHAT and CDR2 FQNNGV. The CDR3 is 15 residues long. J was trimmed by 2 bases and V by 1 base; bases with no gene match: 2.

About this clonotype: One end of the junction is discordant with germline, which a read error may explain. The J gene is TRBJ2-2, the V gene TRBV12-3 or TRBV12-4; 9 bases are a match to TRBD1. CDR3 size: 15 residues. The CDR3 reads CAGSLGQGWTGELFF. In nucleotides, the CDR3 is TGTGCCGGCAGTTTAGGACAGGGGTGGACCGGGGAGCTGTTTTTT.

The CDR3 here is CATSLPHFREGTNYGYTF. DNA of the CDR3: TGTGCCACCAGCCTCCCACATTTTAGGGAGGGGACTAACTATGGCTACACCTTC. V and J are TRBV15 and TRBJ1-2; D is possibly TRBD1 (5 bases). The CDR3 has 18 amino acids. CDR1 LNHNV and CDR2 YYDKDF come from the germline V gene (reference sequence). The V end was cut by 5 bases, the J end by 0 bases, with 22 bases between.

This sequence joins TRBV19 and TRBJ1-5, with TRBD1 matching 8 bases. Losses at the gene ends were 2 bases for V and 0 bases for J; bases not matched to a gene: 0. CDR1 is LNHDA and CDR2 is SQIVND in the germline V gene (reference sequence). The CDR3 length is 15 residues. The CDR3: CASSITGGSNQPQHF. For the CDR3, the DNA is TGTGCCAGTAGTATAACAGGGGGTAGCAATCAGCCCCAGCATTTT.

In this sample, this clonotype turned up many times. This chain connects TRBV12-3 or TRBV12-4 to TRBJ1-5, with D perhaps matching TRBD1 (5 bases). This CDR3 has 16 residues. V shed 1 base and J shed 2 bases, with 12 bases lying between them. The CDR3 loop is CASSLVGGGGNQPQHF. The CDR3 DNA reads as TGTGCCAGCAGTTTAGTCGGGGGGGGGGGCAATCAGCCCCAGCATTTT.

This clonotype was detected a few times. The rearrangement links TRBV20-1 to TRBJ2-7; 8 positions agree with TRBD1. Germline assignment: CDR1 DFQATT and CDR2 SNEGSKA (reference sequence). The length of the CDR3 is 16 residues. V trimming: 5 bases; J trimming: 0 bases; junction bases outside the gene matches: 12. CDR3 DNA: TGCAGTGCTCAGGGGACAGGCACTTTAAGCTCCTACGAGCAGTACTTC. This sequence encodes CSAQGTGTLSSYEQYF.

V is TRBV4-1 and J is TRBJ2-2; tentative D call: TRBD1 (5 bases). This CDR3 is built from 15 residues. Between the trimmed V and J ends, which lost 1 base and 4 bases, there was a span of 10 bases. CDR1 is MGHRA, CDR2 YSYEKL, per germline. CDR3 region: CASSQVRTTTGELFF. The CDR3 DNA follows: TGCGCCAGCAGCCAAGTGCGGACAACCACCGGGGAGCTGTTTTTT.

This clonotype was detected ten times or more. This sequence joins TRBV11-2 and TRBJ2-7, with D tentatively TRBD2 (6 bases). Looked up from germline, CDR1 is SGHAT and CDR2 is FQNNGV. Trimming removed 5 bases at V and 6 bases at J, with 8 bases between. The CDR3 totals 11 residues. The CDR3 bases are TGTGCCAGCAGCGCTAGCGCCGAGCAGTACTTC. Protein product: CASSASAEQYF.

In its sample, this clonotype was seen a few times. This CDR3 is CSARDFRHLHLSPLHF. The CDR3 nucleotides read TGCAGTGCTAGAGATTTTCGACATCTGCATCTTTCACCCCTCCACTTT. The rearrangement uses TRBV20-1 and TRBJ1-6; D gene ambiguous. The CDR3 is made up of 16 amino acids. V dropped 0 bases and J dropped 9 bases, with 18 bases sitting between them. The germline CDR1 and CDR2 sequences are DFQATT and SNEGSKA (reference sequence).

This clonotype turned up a few times. The chain combines TRBV12-3 or TRBV12-4 with TRBJ1-5; D is ambiguous. This CDR3 has 14 amino acids. V was pared by 3 bases and J by 6 bases, with 12 bases between. CDR3 sequence reads: CASSFSGNGQPQHF. CDR3 DNA sequence: TGTGCCAGCAGTTTTTCCGGGAATGGTCAGCCCCAGCATTTT.

This clonotype was counted only a few times. V and J are TRBV4-1 and TRBJ1-5, with D hard to call. The CDR3 length is 16 residues. V was shortened by 1 base and J by 4 bases, with 14 bases between the two germline ends. The germline CDR1 and CDR2 sequences are MGHRA and YSYEKL. The CDR3 coding sequence is TGCGCCAGCAGCCAAGCCCTGGGGTTGGGGAATCAGCCCCAGCATTTT. Encoded protein: CASSQALGLGNQPQHF.

This clonotype has just a few counts. V is TRBV5-5 and J is TRBJ2-7, with 12 bases aligning to TRBD2. After removal of 4 bases from V and 2 bases from J, the junction contained 4 bases not matched to a gene. CDR3 length: 15 residues. From germline, CDR1 is SGHKS and CDR2 YYEKEE (reference sequence). DNA of the CDR3: TGTGCCAGCAGCGGAGGACTAGCGGGGACCTACGAGCAGTACTTC. This codes for CASSGGLAGTYEQYF.

This clonotype was seen repeatedly, ten times or more. This chain links TRBV29-1 with TRBJ2-2, with no clear D. CDR1 SQVTM and CDR2 ANQGSEA come from the germline V gene. V was cut by 7 bases and J by 4 bases, with 19 bases left in between. The CDR3 totals 15 residues. CDR3 nucleotide sequence: TGCAGCGCCTCGGACGGCCTCCGAGGCACCGGGGAGCTGTTTTTT. It specifies CSASDGLRGTGELFF.

This clonotype showed up many times. V usage is TRBV7-9 and J usage is TRBJ2-1, with TRBD2 matching 11 bases. Germline-derived CDR1 and CDR2 are SEHNR and FQNEAQ (reference sequence). The junction had 8 bases not matched to a gene; V was cut back by 5 bases and J by 8 bases. The length of the CDR3 is 15 residues. For the CDR3, the DNA is TGTGCCAGCAGCGTATTAGCGGGAGGGGTCGATGAGCAGTTCTTC. It encodes CASSVLAGGVDEQFF.

Ten or more counts support this clonotype. The V gene is TRBV2, the J gene TRBJ1-2; D remains unclear. Germline CDR1 reads SNHLY; CDR2 reads FYNNEI. Trimming removed 0 bases at V and 8 bases at J, with 10 bases between. There are 13 residues in the CDR3. The CDR3 DNA sequence: TGTGCCAGCAGTGAAGCGAGGGCTTCAGGCTACACCTTC. Protein sequence: CASSEARASGYTF.

The table lists this clonotype with many counts. The rearrangement uses TRBV28 and TRBJ1-5; D remains unclear. Between the trimmed V and J ends, which lost 8 bases and 1 base, there was a span of 12 bases. Germline V gene sequence: CDR1 MDHEN, CDR2 SYDVKM. The CDR3 length is 14 residues. CDR3: CASDYTGSNQPQHF. The CDR3 DNA reads as TGTGCCAGCGACTACACGGGCAGCAATCAGCCCCAGCATTTT.

As regards this clonotype: A much larger clone is a single base away; this may be a read error. This chain uses TRBV5-1 with TRBJ1-1, with a possible D match to TRBD1 (6 bases). The CDR3 is 14 amino acids. Per the germline V gene, CDR1 is SGHRS and CDR2 is YFSETQ. Written as DNA, the CDR3 is TGCGCCAGCATTGATGGACAGATGAACACTGAAGATTTCTTT. Translating gives CASIDGQMNTEDFF.

Many counts were recorded for this clonotype. This chain joins TRBV29-1 and TRBJ2-1; possibly TRBD1 for D (6 bases). V was trimmed by 2 bases and J by 3 bases, leaving 11 bases between them. Germline loops: CDR1 SQVTM, CDR2 ANQGSEA. The length of the CDR3 is 14 residues. The CDR3 DNA reads TGCAGCGTTGAACCCAGGGGAAGCTACAATGAGCAGTTCTTC. It codes for CSVEPRGSYNEQFF.

This clonotype appeared a few times. The rearrangement links TRBV12-3 or TRBV12-4 to TRBJ1-5; D might be TRBD1 (5 bases). The CDR3 spans 13 residues. V was shortened by 2 bases and J by 7 bases, with 9 bases between the two germline ends. In DNA, the CDR3 is TGTGCCAGCAGTTTAACAGGATCACAGCCCCAGCATTTT. Its protein is CASSLTGSQPQHF.